Following are 5 T cell receptor beta chains from one sample sequenced in a study of blood T cell repertoires in COVID-19. Using immunoSEQ multiplex PCR, the repertoire was profiled, and TCRdb retains in-frame clones only, with some absent. The data hold more than 300,000 clones, with around 90% observed a single time. The specimen was peripheral blood. These receptors originate from a woman between 18 and 29 years old who had recovered from COVID-19.

The chain couples TRBV7-8 to TRBJ2-5; 12 bases align to TRBD2. This CDR3 has 15 residues. Germline CDR1 SGHVS, CDR2 FQNEAQ. V was clipped by 6 bases and J by 2 bases; unmatched bases: 4. The CDR3 reads CASRTSGRRQETQYF. The CDR3 nucleotides read TGTGCCAGCAGAACTAGCGGGAGGAGGCAAGAGACCCAGTACTTC.

V is TRBV4-3 and J is TRBJ1-2, with D maybe TRBD1 (6 bases). Deletions cut 0 bases from V and 4 bases from J, with 15 bases between. The germline V gene encodes CDR1 LGHNA and CDR2 YSLEER. The CDR3 loop spans 16 amino acids. DNA of the CDR3: TGCGCCAGCAGCCAAGAGGGGGGGGCGCGGGGCTATGGCTACACCTTC. Translation gives CASSQEGGARGYGYTF.

The chain recombines TRBV4-3 with TRBJ2-1; 8 nucleotides agree with TRBD2. The germline CDR1 and CDR2 sequences are LGHNA and YSLEER. This CDR3 is built from 18 residues. J gave up 7 bases and V 1 base, and 15 bases lay outside the gene matches. CDR3 residues: CASSQALAGIRISNEQFF. CDR3 nucleotide sequence: TGCGCCAGCAGCCAAGCGCTAGCGGGCATCCGTATTAGTAATGAGCAGTTCTTC.

The chain combines TRBV7-2 with TRBJ2-1, with D unresolved. Trimming pared 5 bases from V and 8 bases from J, leaving 7 bases between. The CDR3 runs 11 residues. Germline V gene lookup returns CDR1 SGHTA and CDR2 FQGNSA. The CDR3 DNA reads TGTGCCAGCAGCGCCGGTTATGAGCAGTTCTTC. This translates into CASSAGYEQFF. The full variable domain, in which reference TRBV7-2 and TRBJ2-1 provide the parts outside the CDR3, is GAGVSQSPSNKVTEKGKDVELRCDPISGHTALYWYRQSLGQGLEFLIYFQGNSAPDKSGLPSDRFSAERTGGSVSTLTIQRTQQEDSAVYLCASSAGYEQFFGPGTRLTVL.

The chain combines TRBV4-3 with TRBJ2-1; D is possibly TRBD2 (5 bases). CDR3 length equals 16 residues. V dropped 6 bases and J dropped 8 bases, with 23 bases sitting between them. The germline V gene has CDR1 LGHNA and CDR2 YSLEER. In DNA, the CDR3 is TGCGCCAGCAGAAAGGAGGCGGGTCCAACCCCCGATGAGCAGTTCTTC. Encoded protein: CASRKEAGPTPDEQFF.